The entry below gives a single T cell receptor beta chain sequence along with its context. Its specificity is not known. The sample is drawn from a study of vaccination effects on CD4 cells after COVID-19. Ahead of sequencing, the ViraFEST assay grew antigen-specific CD4+ T cells using viral peptide pools. Upon completion of 10 days in culture, CD4+ T cells were isolated. Participants completed two doses of the BNT162b2 or mRNA-1273 vaccine. People in the vaccine group had not been infected with SARS-CoV-2 before, and their nucleocapsid antibodies were negative. Trimming removed 4 bases from V and 1 base from J, with 9 bases in between. CDR3 size: 14 residues. CDR1 and CDR2 (germline): KGHDR, SFDVKD. The repertoire was sequenced with immunoSEQ multiplex PCR; TCRdb's copy has only in-frame clones and lacks some. The repertoire consists of under 30,000 clones, with about 74% occurring once and the leading ten covering 17%.

The chain links TRBV24-1 to TRBJ2-5, with D possibly called TRBD1 or TRBD2 (5 bases each). This sample comprised CD4+ T cells from PBMCs cultured with HCoV-OC43 spike peptides, obtained after COVID-19 vaccination. Subset specified: HCoV-OC43 spike overlapping peptide pool stimulation. The receptor was isolated from a human donor who received a COVID-19 vaccine. The CDR3 coding sequence is TGTGCCACCAGTGAGTCCGGGGCCCAAGAGACCCAGTACTTC. This encodes CATSESGAQETQYF.